Listed below are T cell receptor beta chains from one sample, sequenced in a study of blood T cell repertoires in COVID-19. Only in-frame clones appear in the TCRdb table, and some are missing; sequencing was by immunoSEQ multiplex PCR. The repertoire holds around 160,000 clones, with 85% to 90% as singletons. Sequenced material: peripheral blood. Source of these receptors: a man between 18 and 35 years old with acute or convalescent COVID-19. Both conserved end residues are part of each CDR3. D genes are given only for firm matches. Clone size is given for some rows only: seen once, a few or many times, or a class if the clone is expanded.

CDR3aa: CASSRGGNTGELFF
CDR3nt: TGTGCCAGCAGCCGAGGGGGAAACACCGGGGAGCTGTTTTTT
v_gene: TRBV3-1/TRBV3-2
d_gene: -
j_gene: TRBJ2-2
abundance: -

CDR3aa: CASSRDRAGYEQYF
CDR3nt: TGTGCCAGCAGTAGGGACAGGGCAGGTTACGAGCAGTACTTC
v_gene: TRBV6-5
d_gene: TRBD1
j_gene: TRBJ2-7
abundance: many

CDR3aa: CSVSRTGGNYGYTF
CDR3nt: TGCAGCGTTTCCAGGACAGGGGGGAACTATGGCTACACCTTC
v_gene: TRBV29-1
d_gene: TRBD1
j_gene: TRBJ1-2
abundance: -

CDR3aa: CASSIRGGGAFF
CDR3nt: TGTGCCAGTAGTATAAGGGGCGGTGGAGCTTTCTTT
v_gene: TRBV19
d_gene: -
j_gene: TRBJ1-1
abundance: -

CDR3aa: CASRLTEDTQYF
CDR3nt: TGCGCCAGCAGATTGACAGAGGATACGCAGTATTTT
v_gene: TRBV5-1
d_gene: -
j_gene: TRBJ2-3
abundance: -

CDR3aa: CASSVDRAFSPLHF
CDR3nt: TGCGCCAGCAGCGTCGACAGGGCCTTTTCACCCCTCCACTTT
v_gene: TRBV10-2
d_gene: TRBD1
j_gene: TRBJ1-6
abundance: -

CDR3aa: CASSDSGVSEQFF
CDR3nt: TGTGCCAGCAGTGACTCAGGGGTCAGTGAGCAGTTCTTC
v_gene: TRBV6-4
d_gene: -
j_gene: TRBJ2-1
abundance: -

CDR3aa: CASSKRGAGVTEAFF
CDR3nt: TGTGCCAGCAGCAAACGGGGGGCAGGGGTCACTGAAGCTTTCTTT
v_gene: TRBV21-1
d_gene: -
j_gene: TRBJ1-1
abundance: -

CDR3aa: CASSAPGNQETQYF
CDR3nt: TGTGCCAGCAGCGCTCCAGGGAATCAAGAGACCCAGTACTTC
v_gene: TRBV5-4
d_gene: -
j_gene: TRBJ2-5
abundance: -

CDR3aa: CASSYPGGEAFF
CDR3nt: TGTGCCAGCAGTTACCCCGGCGGTGAAGCTTTCTTT
v_gene: TRBV6-5
d_gene: -
j_gene: TRBJ1-1
abundance: -

CDR3aa: CASSYGFDEQFF
CDR3nt: TGTGCCAGCAGTTACGGCTTTGATGAGCAGTTCTTC
v_gene: TRBV6-5
d_gene: -
j_gene: TRBJ2-1
abundance: -

CDR3aa: CASSQAVNRDTGELFF
CDR3nt: TGTGCCAGCAGCCAAGCGGTGAACAGGGACACCGGGGAGCTGTTTTTT
v_gene: TRBV3-1/TRBV3-2
d_gene: -
j_gene: TRBJ2-2
abundance: -

CDR3aa: CASRGGRGNEETQYF
CDR3nt: TGCGCCAGCAGGGGGGGTCGGGGAAACGAAGAGACCCAGTACTTC
v_gene: TRBV5-1
d_gene: -
j_gene: TRBJ2-5
abundance: few

CDR3aa: CASNQGQGPNQPQHF
CDR3nt: TGTGCCAGTAACCAAGGACAGGGCCCAAATCAGCCCCAGCATTTT
v_gene: TRBV19
d_gene: TRBD1
j_gene: TRBJ1-5
abundance: -

CDR3aa: CASSFLAEGPQHF
CDR3nt: TGTGCCAGCAGCTTTCTGGCGGAGGGGCCCCAGCATTTT
v_gene: TRBV7-9
d_gene: -
j_gene: TRBJ1-5
abundance: -

CDR3aa: CASSAREGGETQYF
CDR3nt: TGTGCCAGCAGCGCCCGGGAGGGGGGAGAGACCCAGTACTTC
v_gene: TRBV7-3
d_gene: TRBD2
j_gene: TRBJ2-5
abundance: few

CDR3aa: CASSDSRGALNEQFF
CDR3nt: TGTGCCAGCAGCGATAGCCGGGGGGCCCTCAATGAGCAGTTCTTC
v_gene: TRBV7-8
d_gene: -
j_gene: TRBJ2-1
abundance: -

CDR3aa: CASSEYYTEAHGYTF
CDR3nt: TGTGCCAGCAGTGAATACTACACGGAGGCTCATGGCTACACCTTC
v_gene: TRBV25-1
d_gene: -
j_gene: TRBJ1-2
abundance: -

CDR3aa: CASSEIGGLSSPLHF
CDR3nt: TGCGCCAGCAGTGAGATCGGAGGGTTAAGCTCACCCCTCCACTTT
v_gene: TRBV10-2
d_gene: -
j_gene: TRBJ1-6
abundance: -

CDR3aa: CASSTSRWTGNTEAFF
CDR3nt: TGTGCCAGTAGTACTTCTAGATGGACAGGGAACACTGAAGCTTTCTTT
v_gene: TRBV19
d_gene: TRBD1
j_gene: TRBJ1-1
abundance: -

CDR3aa: CASSPTGSIGYGYTF
CDR3nt: TGTGCCAGCAGCCCAACAGGGTCGATTGGCTATGGCTACACCTTC
v_gene: TRBV9
d_gene: -
j_gene: TRBJ1-2
abundance: -

CDR3aa: CASSPDRVNIQYF
CDR3nt: TGTGCCAGCAGCCCGGACAGGGTAAACATTCAGTACTTC
v_gene: TRBV12-3/TRBV12-4
d_gene: TRBD1
j_gene: TRBJ2-4
abundance: -

CDR3aa: CASSTAGGYNSPLHF
CDR3nt: TGTGCCAGTAGTACGGCAGGGGGGTATAATTCACCCCTCCACTTT
v_gene: TRBV19
d_gene: TRBD1
j_gene: TRBJ1-6
abundance: -

CDR3aa: CASSYDIAGGPETQYF
CDR3nt: TGTGCCAGCAGTTACGATATAGCGGGGGGGCCAGAGACCCAGTACTTC
v_gene: TRBV6-2/TRBV6-3
d_gene: TRBD2
j_gene: TRBJ2-5
abundance: -

CDR3aa: CASSFPGQETQYF
CDR3nt: TGTGCCAGCAGCTTCCCGGGACAAGAGACCCAGTACTTC
v_gene: TRBV5-4
d_gene: -
j_gene: TRBJ2-5
abundance: -

CDR3aa: CASSPTSVSEAFF
CDR3nt: TGTGCCAGCAGTCCCACCAGTGTCTCTGAAGCTTTCTTT
v_gene: TRBV27
d_gene: -
j_gene: TRBJ1-1
abundance: -

CDR3aa: CASREVIGTATDTQYF
CDR3nt: TGTGCCAGCAGGGAAGTCATCGGGACAGCCACAGATACGCAGTATTTT
v_gene: TRBV6-1
d_gene: TRBD1
j_gene: TRBJ2-3
abundance: -

CDR3aa: CASSPTDRTGLQKNYGYTF
CDR3nt: TGTGCCAGCAGCCCGACCGATCGGACAGGCTTACAAAAGAACTATGGCTACACCTTC
v_gene: TRBV7-9
d_gene: TRBD1
j_gene: TRBJ1-2
abundance: -

CDR3aa: CASSGQGTGELFF
CDR3nt: TGTGCCAGCAGCGGACAGGGGACCGGGGAGCTGTTTTTT
v_gene: TRBV28
d_gene: TRBD1
j_gene: TRBJ2-2
abundance: -

CDR3aa: CASSLVGGYGYTF
CDR3nt: TGTGCCAGCAGTTTGGTAGGGGGTTATGGCTACACCTTC
v_gene: TRBV27
d_gene: -
j_gene: TRBJ1-2
abundance: -

CDR3aa: CASSLGQGETQYF
CDR3nt: TGTGCCAGCAGCTTAGGACAGGGTGAGACCCAGTACTTC
v_gene: TRBV7-2
d_gene: TRBD1
j_gene: TRBJ2-5
abundance: few

CDR3aa: CASRFRLAGDLSGELFF
CDR3nt: TGTGCAAGTCGCTTCCGACTAGCGGGGGATCTGTCCGGGGAGCTGTTTTTT
v_gene: TRBV12-2
d_gene: -
j_gene: TRBJ2-2
abundance: -

CDR3aa: CASSPTSTYEQYF
CDR3nt: TGTGCCAGCTCTCCGACAAGCACCTACGAGCAGTACTTC
v_gene: TRBV18
d_gene: -
j_gene: TRBJ2-7
abundance: once

CDR3aa: CASSPQGAAIGELFF
CDR3nt: TGTGCCAGCAGCCCCCAAGGGGCAGCTATAGGGGAGCTGTTTTTT
v_gene: TRBV7-3
d_gene: -
j_gene: TRBJ2-2
abundance: once

CDR3aa: CASSLRGANQPQHF
CDR3nt: TGTGCCAGCAGTTTACGGGGGGCAAATCAGCCCCAGCATTTT
v_gene: TRBV28
d_gene: -
j_gene: TRBJ1-5
abundance: few

CDR3aa: CASSAYTGAWSNQPQHF
CDR3nt: TGTGCCAGCAGTGCCTACACAGGGGCTTGGAGCAATCAGCCCCAGCATTTT
v_gene: TRBV25-1
d_gene: TRBD1
j_gene: TRBJ1-5
abundance: -

CDR3aa: CASSLERGVTDTQYF
CDR3nt: TGCGCCAGCAGCTTGGAGCGGGGGGTGACAGATACGCAGTATTTT
v_gene: TRBV5-1
d_gene: TRBD2
j_gene: TRBJ2-3
abundance: -

CDR3aa: CASSPRFISRDRVEKLFF
CDR3nt: TGTGCCAGCTCACCAAGGTTTATCTCACGGGACAGGGTTGAAAAACTGTTTTTT
v_gene: TRBV18
d_gene: TRBD1
j_gene: TRBJ1-4
abundance: -

CDR3aa: CASSLRGATTDTQYF
CDR3nt: TGCGCCAGCAGCCTACGGGGGGCTACCACAGATACGCAGTATTTT
v_gene: TRBV5-1
d_gene: -
j_gene: TRBJ2-3
abundance: -

CDR3aa: CASSLLSGDSYNEQFF
CDR3nt: TGCGCCAGCAGCTTGTTGTCGGGGGATTCCTACAATGAGCAGTTCTTC
v_gene: TRBV5-1
d_gene: -
j_gene: TRBJ2-1
abundance: -

CDR3aa: CASSQEGLGQEIYGYTF
CDR3nt: TGTGCCAGCAGCCAAGAGGGGCTTGGGCAGGAGATCTATGGCTACACCTTC
v_gene: TRBV14
d_gene: -
j_gene: TRBJ1-2
abundance: -

CDR3aa: CASSLFPGANYGYTF
CDR3nt: TGTGCCAGCAGTTTATTTCCAGGGGCTAACTATGGCTACACCTTC
v_gene: TRBV27
d_gene: -
j_gene: TRBJ1-2
abundance: once

CDR3aa: CASSVASGGTYGYTF
CDR3nt: TGTGCCAGCAGCGTAGCTTCGGGGGGAACCTATGGCTACACCTTC
v_gene: TRBV9
d_gene: -
j_gene: TRBJ1-2
abundance: -

CDR3aa: CAWIGGSANTGELFF
CDR3nt: TGTGCCTGGATAGGGGGCTCCGCGAACACCGGGGAGCTGTTTTTT
v_gene: TRBV30
d_gene: TRBD1
j_gene: TRBJ2-2
abundance: -

CDR3aa: CASSLAISGVNTGELFF
CDR3nt: TGTGCCAGCAGCTTAGCCATTAGCGGGGTTAACACCGGGGAGCTGTTTTTT
v_gene: TRBV7-3
d_gene: TRBD2
j_gene: TRBJ2-2
abundance: -

CDR3aa: CASRPGNSNQPQHF
CDR3nt: TGTGCCAGTCGGCCCGGGAATAGCAATCAGCCCCAGCATTTT
v_gene: TRBV6-5
d_gene: -
j_gene: TRBJ1-5
abundance: -

CDR3aa: CASRTGGSGEKLFF
CDR3nt: TGTGCCAGCAGGACAGGGGGGTCGGGTGAAAAACTGTTTTTT
v_gene: TRBV2
d_gene: TRBD1
j_gene: TRBJ1-4
abundance: -

CDR3aa: CASSPGQGAGNAEAFF
CDR3nt: TGCGCCAGCAGCCCCGGACAGGGGGCTGGAAACGCTGAAGCTTTCTTT
v_gene: TRBV5-1
d_gene: TRBD1
j_gene: TRBJ1-1
abundance: -

CDR3aa: CASSLGDRGSTEAFF
CDR3nt: TGTGCCAGCAGTTTAGGGGACAGGGGAAGCACTGAAGCTTTCTTT
v_gene: TRBV28
d_gene: TRBD1
j_gene: TRBJ1-1
abundance: once

CDR3aa: CASSLVDSSYEQYF
CDR3nt: TGTGCCAGCAGCTTGGTCGATAGCTCCTACGAGCAGTACTTC
v_gene: TRBV5-4
d_gene: -
j_gene: TRBJ2-7
abundance: -

CDR3aa: CASSETTSTDTQYF
CDR3nt: TGTGCCAGCAGTGAGACTACTAGCACAGATACGCAGTATTTT
v_gene: TRBV2
d_gene: -
j_gene: TRBJ2-3
abundance: -